This TCR beta chain originates from a study of blood T cell repertoires in COVID-19. Germline CDR1 and CDR2: MRHNA and SNTAGT. The CDR3 covers 14 residues. J gave up 4 bases and V 6 bases, and 4 bases lay outside the gene matches. This clone has a handful of counts. Produced via immunoSEQ multiplex PCR; TCRdb's table is partial and in-frame only. Among about 170,000 clones listed, 87% were seen once. Material for sequencing was peripheral blood. The rearrangement uses TRBV6-4 and TRBJ1-1; 11 nucleotides align to TRBD1. The sequence came from a man between 18 and 29 years old with active or convalescent COVID-19. CDR3 region: CASSPGTGGTEAFF. The CDR3 DNA reads TGTGCCAGCAGCCCCGGGACAGGGGGCACTGAAGCTTTCTTT.